Below, one TCR beta chain is given with its context. From germline, CDR1 is MNHEY and CDR2 SVGAGI. The CDR3 is 13 amino acids. V dropped 4 bases and J dropped 7 bases, with 13 bases sitting between them. The sample originates from a study of blood T cell repertoires in COVID-19. Across the study: Sites in the United States, Italy and Spain provided acute and convalescent COVID-19 samples.

Original processing notes: Reference gene primer amplification gave nucleated cell count estimates. Data came from immunoSEQ multiplex PCR; TCRdb stores just in-frame clones and leaves some out. The V and J calls and clone size were taken over from that table, and D and trimming were inferred from the DNA. The data contain 65,000 to 85,000 clones, about four fifths of them singletons. The sequencing input was peripheral blood. The gene calls are TRBV6-5 and TRBJ1-2; a weak D match, TRBD1 (6 bases). The TCR comes from a woman of 80 years or more with active or convalescent COVID-19. CDR3 sequence (DNA): TGTGCCAGCAGTTTGAGCCAGGGGAGTGGCTACACCTTC. Translation: CASSLSQGSGYTF.